Listed here are 16 T cell receptor beta chains from one sample, sequenced in a study of T cell changes during pregnancy in multiple sclerosis. Using immunoSEQ multiplex PCR, the repertoire was profiled, and TCRdb retains in-frame clones only, with some absent. The repertoire holds approximately 50,000 clones, with more than 85% as singletons. The sample consisted of CD4+ T cells from peripheral blood mononuclear cells, taken after pregnancy. Receptors were obtained from a female donor with multiple sclerosis, enrolled in a pregnancy study.

This clone was counted a single time. This chain uses TRBV27 with TRBJ2-2; 9 bases map to TRBD2. The trim removed 3 bases at V and 5 bases at J, leaving 13 bases unmatched. This CDR3 is built from 18 residues. The V gene's germline CDR1 is MNHEY and CDR2 SMNVEV (reference sequence). CDR3 loop: CASSFFSSGKIRTGELFF. The CDR3 nucleotides are TGTGCCAGCAGTTTCTTTTCTAGCGGGAAAATCAGGACCGGGGAGCTGTTTTTT.

The J gene is TRBJ2-1, the V gene TRBV4-1, with TRBD2 matching over 11 bases. CDR1 and CDR2 (germline): MGHRA, YSYEKL. The CDR3 is 16 residues long. J lost 8 bases, V lost 5 bases, and 11 bases had no gene match. The CDR3 region is CASSSPGLAAGDEQFF. CDR3 in DNA: TGCGCCAGCAGCTCTCCGGGACTAGCGGCGGGGGATGAGCAGTTCTTC.

This clone was recorded once. This chain links TRBV7-2 with TRBJ2-7, with TRBD2 identical over 8 bases. The CDR3 length is 16 residues. Germline loops: CDR1 SGHTA, CDR2 FQGNSA. J gave up 5 bases and V 5 bases, and 14 bases lay outside the gene matches. Here the CDR3 DNA reads TGTGCCAGCAGCGAGCCTCGGGCGGGAGGACAAGACGAGCAGTACTTC. This sequence encodes CASSEPRAGGQDEQYF.

The CDR3 spells CASSSGGTYNEQFF. In nucleotides, the CDR3 is TGTGCCAGCAGCTCGGGGGGGACCTACAATGAGCAGTTCTTC. V and J are TRBV5-4 and TRBJ2-1, with TRBD2 matching over 8 bases. J gave up 2 bases and V 3 bases, and 1 base lay outside the gene matches. The length of the CDR3 is 14 residues. The germline gives CDR1 SGHNT, CDR2 YYREEE (reference sequence). The variable domain in full, completed from reference TRBV5-4 and TRBJ2-1, reads ETGVTQSPTHLIKTRGQQVTLRCSSQSGHNTVSWYQQALGQGPQFIFQYYREEENGRGNFPPRFSGLQFPNYSSELNVNALELDDSALYLCASSSGGTYNEQFFGPGTRLTVL.

The chain links TRBV27 to TRBJ2-7, with 8 bases that match TRBD1. The CDR3 is 15 residues long. The V segment lost 1 base and the J segment 0 bases; nucleotides outside the gene matches: 2. Germline-derived CDR1 and CDR2 are MNHEY and SMNVEV (reference sequence). CDR3 sequence (DNA): TGTGCCAGCAGTTTATACAGGGGGAGCTCCTACGAGCAGTACTTC. This codes for CASSLYRGSSYEQYF.

The chain combines TRBV6-1 with TRBJ2-1, with 9 bases identical to TRBD2. From germline, CDR1 is MNHNS and CDR2 SASEGT. This CDR3 has 15 amino acids. V lost 6 bases and J lost 0; bases outside the gene matches: 3. DNA of the CDR3: TGTGCCAGCAGACTAGCGGGTAACTCCTACAATGAGCAGTTCTTC. Its protein is CASRLAGNSYNEQFF.

The chain is built from TRBV2 and TRBJ2-1; 10 positions agree with TRBD1. Germline V CDR1 and CDR2: SNHLY, FYNNEI. This CDR3 has 17 residues. CDR3 residues: CAVLGQGWTSSYNEQFF. The DNA for the CDR3 is TGTGCGGTTTTGGGACAGGGGTGGACCAGCTCCTACAATGAGCAGTTCTTC.

The rearrangement uses TRBV5-4 and TRBJ2-5; TRBD2 aligns across 9 bases. Per germline, CDR1 SGHNT and CDR2 YYREEE (reference sequence). The CDR3 contains 16 residues. The J segment lost 5 bases and the V segment lost 3 bases, leaving 11 bases of the junction unmatched. CDR3 amino acids: CASSSGRREGPETQYF. The DNA of the CDR3 is TGTGCCAGCAGCTCCGGGCGGCGGGAGGGCCCGGAGACCCAGTACTTC.

The CDR3 coding sequence is TGCGCCAGCAGCTTTGGTACTAGCGGGAGGGCCGGGACCGGGGAGCTGTTTTTT. As protein: CASSFGTSGRAGTGELFF. The chain couples TRBV5-1 to TRBJ2-2, with 13 bases identical to TRBD2. The germline V gene encodes CDR1 SGHRS and CDR2 YFSETQ. With V trimmed by 2 bases and J by 5 bases, 9 bases remained unmatched. This CDR3 has 18 residues. The complete variable domain, with remaining parts taken from reference TRBV5-1 and TRBJ2-2, reads KAGVTQTPRYLIKTRGQQVTLSCSPISGHRSVSWYQQTPGQGLQFLFEYFSETQRNKGNFPGRFSGRQFSNSRSEMNVSTLELGDSALYLCASSFGTSGRAGTGELFFGEGSRLTVL.

The chain is built from TRBV19 and TRBJ1-2, with a weak D call TRBD1 (5 bases). Germline CDR1 reads LNHDA; CDR2 reads SQIVND (reference sequence). This CDR3 region has 12 residues. V was trimmed by 9 bases and J by 7 bases, leaving 15 bases between them. CDR3 nucleotide sequence: TGTGCCAGCCGTCCAGGGAACGGTGGCTACACCTTC. This gives the protein CASRPGNGGYTF.

The chain carries TRBV28 and TRBJ1-2; D is possibly TRBD1 (6 bases). Trimming cost V 6 bases and J 8 bases, with 19 bases left between them. The V gene's germline CDR1 is MDHEN and CDR2 SYDVKM. CDR3 length: 14 residues. In nucleotides, the CDR3 is TGTGCCAGCAGCTACCCGGACAGTGGTCGAGGCTACACCTTC. Amino acid sequence: CASSYPDSGRGYTF.

CDR3 nucleotides: TGTGCCATCAGAGACAGGGTTGGCGAGCAGTACTTC. Translating gives CAIRDRVGEQYF. The V gene is TRBV10-3, the J gene TRBJ2-7; 7 bases match TRBD1. CDR3 length: 12 residues. J gave up 6 bases and V 6 bases, and 5 bases lay outside the gene matches. Germline lookup yields CDR1 ENHRY and CDR2 SYGVKD.

This clone was seen more than once but under ten times. The chain joins TRBV7-2 to TRBJ2-7; D perhaps matches TRBD2 (7 bases). Trimming shortened V by 4 bases and J by 3 bases, and 10 bases separated the two germline ends. This CDR3 has 13 amino acids. CDR1 is SGHTA, CDR2 FQGNSA, per germline. CDR3 DNA: TGTGCCAGCAGCTGGGGGGGACACTACGAGCAGTACTTC. This translates into CASSWGGHYEQYF.

The rearrangement uses TRBV12-5 and TRBJ1-2; 7 nucleotides match TRBD1. The trim removed 2 bases at V and 1 base at J, leaving 19 bases unmatched. The CDR3 covers 20 residues. Germline assignment: CDR1 LGHNT and CDR2 FRNRAP. The CDR3 reads CASGLPTLRGGTEFNYGYTF. The CDR3 DNA follows: TGTGCTAGTGGTTTGCCCACTCTAAGGGGTGGGACAGAATTTAACTATGGCTACACCTTC.

This sequence joins TRBV28 and TRBJ2-3; TRBD1 agrees at 8 bases. CDR1 is MDHEN, CDR2 SYDVKM, per germline. V lost 5 bases, J lost 3 bases, and 13 bases stayed unmatched. This CDR3 region has 17 residues. The CDR3 spells CASSQIAIRDRTDTQYF. The CDR3 DNA is TGTGCCAGCAGTCAAATCGCCATACGGGACAGGACAGATACGCAGTATTTT.

This chain links TRBV21-1 with TRBJ2-1; the table's TRBD2 call for D was not verified on the DNA. TRBV21-1 is a known pseudogene. The CDR3 length is 14 residues. CDR3 nucleotide sequence: TGTGCCAGCAGCAAGGAGGAGGGGTGGGGCGAGCAGTTCTTC. It translates to CASSKEEGWGEQFF.